Listed below are T cell receptor beta chains from one sample, sequenced in a study of cytomegalovirus exposure and HLA in healthy donors. The method was immunoSEQ multiplex PCR; TCRdb's version includes in-frame clones alone and lacks a portion of them. This repertoire shows roughly 200,000 clones, around 80% found once; its top ten account for 4.4%. Sequenced sample: PBMCs. These receptors came from a woman aged 25 to 39 in good health and CMV-seropositive. Each CDR3 is given with its conserved first and last residue. A D gene is named only where the DNA matches it firmly. Not every row has a clone size; where given, it reads once, few, many or a size class.

CDR3 protein: CASSISLAETQYF; CDR3 DNA: TGTGCCAGTAGTATATCACTAGCAGAGACCCAGTACTTC; J gene: TRBJ2-5; clone size: -; V gene: TRBV19; D gene: -
CDR3 protein: CASSLYETGLSTNEKLFF; CDR3 DNA: TGTGCCAGCAGCTTATACGAAACAGGGCTATCAACTAATGAAAAACTGTTTTTT; J gene: TRBJ1-4; clone size: -; V gene: TRBV7-7; D gene: -
CDR3 protein: CASSFRWGQGFAEAFF; CDR3 DNA: TGCGCCAGCAGCTTCCGATGGGGACAGGGTTTCGCTGAAGCTTTCTTT; J gene: TRBJ1-1; clone size: -; V gene: TRBV5-1; D gene: TRBD1
CDR3 protein: CASSQGLNSYEQYF; CDR3 DNA: TGTGCCAGCAGCCAGGGCCTGAATAGCTACGAGCAGTACTTC; J gene: TRBJ2-7; clone size: -; V gene: TRBV4-2; D gene: -
CDR3 protein: CASSQEIGVAYGYTF; CDR3 DNA: TGCGCCAGCAGCCAAGAAATAGGGGTGGCCTATGGCTACACCTTC; J gene: TRBJ1-2; clone size: -; V gene: TRBV4-3; D gene: -
CDR3 protein: CASSSPGFSIANYGYTF; CDR3 DNA: TGTGCCAGCAGCTCACCGGGTTTTTCTATAGCTAACTATGGCTACACCTTC; J gene: TRBJ1-2; clone size: -; V gene: TRBV5-6; D gene: -
CDR3 protein: CASSNPGSREAFF; CDR3 DNA: TGCGCCAGCAGCAACCCCGGGAGCAGAGAAGCTTTCTTT; J gene: TRBJ1-1; clone size: -; V gene: TRBV5-1; D gene: -
CDR3 protein: CASSQAGTSGGETQYF; CDR3 DNA: TGTGCCAGCAGCCAGGCCGGGACTAGCGGCGGAGAGACCCAGTACTTC; J gene: TRBJ2-5; clone size: once; V gene: TRBV11-3; D gene: TRBD2
CDR3 protein: CASSLGLGRETQYF; CDR3 DNA: TGTGCCAGCAGCTTGGGGCTAGGTCGAGAGACCCAGTACTTC; J gene: TRBJ2-5; clone size: -; V gene: TRBV5-5; D gene: -
CDR3 protein: CASTPLTGADYEQYF; CDR3 DNA: TGCGCCAGCACCCCTCTGACAGGGGCCGACTACGAGCAGTACTTC; J gene: TRBJ2-7; clone size: -; V gene: TRBV5-1; D gene: TRBD1
CDR3 protein: CASSFRGAEYEQYF; CDR3 DNA: TGTGCCAGCAGCTTCAGGGGGGCTGAGTACGAGCAGTACTTC; J gene: TRBJ2-7; clone size: -; V gene: TRBV5-4; D gene: -
CDR3 protein: CASSQAVQGVYNEQFF; CDR3 DNA: TGCGCCAGCAGCCAAGCAGTACAGGGGGTGTACAATGAGCAGTTCTTC; J gene: TRBJ2-1; clone size: once; V gene: TRBV4-3; D gene: TRBD1
CDR3 protein: CSVIQRTNEKLFF; CDR3 DNA: TGCAGCGTCATACAAAGAACTAATGAAAAACTGTTTTTT; J gene: TRBJ1-4; clone size: few; V gene: TRBV29-1; D gene: -
CDR3 protein: CASSIGTGGEYEQYF; CDR3 DNA: TGTGCCAGTAGTATCGGGACAGGGGGCGAGTACGAGCAGTACTTC; J gene: TRBJ2-7; clone size: -; V gene: TRBV19; D gene: TRBD1
CDR3 protein: CASSRGGNTDTQYF; CDR3 DNA: TGTGCCAGCAGTCGGGGAGGTAACACAGATACGCAGTATTTT; J gene: TRBJ2-3; clone size: -; V gene: TRBV6-1; D gene: -
CDR3 protein: CASSPIAGYEQYF; CDR3 DNA: TGTGCCAGCAGCCCGATAGCGGGCTACGAGCAGTACTTC; J gene: TRBJ2-7; clone size: -; V gene: TRBV6-5; D gene: TRBD2
CDR3 protein: CASSPSTGGDQPQHF; CDR3 DNA: TGTGCCAGCTCACCTTCGACAGGGGGAGATCAGCCCCAGCATTTT; J gene: TRBJ1-5; clone size: -; V gene: TRBV18; D gene: TRBD1
CDR3 protein: CASSFGAGAHF; CDR3 DNA: -; J gene: TRBJ2-7; clone size: -; V gene: TRBV11-2; D gene: -
CDR3 protein: CASRAGITYNEQFF; CDR3 DNA: TGTGCCAGCAGGGCAGGGATCACCTACAATGAGCAGTTCTTC; J gene: TRBJ2-1; clone size: -; V gene: TRBV2; D gene: -
CDR3 protein: CASRDSLYNEQFF; CDR3 DNA: TGTGCCAGCCGCGACAGTTTATACAATGAGCAGTTCTTC; J gene: TRBJ2-1; clone size: once; V gene: TRBV27; D gene: -
CDR3 protein: CASGGPMNTEAFF; CDR3 DNA: TGCGCCAGCGGGGGCCCCATGAACACTGAAGCTTTCTTT; J gene: TRBJ1-1; clone size: -; V gene: TRBV10-2; D gene: -
CDR3 protein: CASRHTGGDPYEQYF; CDR3 DNA: TGTGCCAGCAGACATACAGGGGGCGACCCCTACGAGCAGTACTTC; J gene: TRBJ2-7; clone size: -; V gene: TRBV27; D gene: TRBD1
CDR3 protein: CASSLLGPNTEAFF; CDR3 DNA: TGTGCCAGCAGTTTACTGGGCCCGAACACTGAAGCTTTCTTT; J gene: TRBJ1-1; clone size: few; V gene: TRBV28; D gene: -
CDR3 protein: CASSQELAGGVDTQYF; CDR3 DNA: TGCGCCAGCAGCCAAGAGCTAGCGGGAGGAGTAGATACGCAGTATTTT; J gene: TRBJ2-3; clone size: once; V gene: TRBV4-3; D gene: TRBD2
CDR3 protein: CASSQLWDRVSMNTEAFF; CDR3 DNA: TGTGCCAGCAGCCAACTGTGGGACAGGGTATCGATGAACACTGAAGCTTTCTTT; J gene: TRBJ1-1; clone size: -; V gene: TRBV4-2; D gene: TRBD1
CDR3 protein: CASSQEYEQYF; CDR3 DNA: TGCGCCAGCAGCCAAGAGTACGAGCAGTACTTC; J gene: TRBJ2-7; clone size: -; V gene: TRBV5-1; D gene: -
CDR3 protein: CASSRSGGRYNEQFF; CDR3 DNA: TGCGCCAGCAGCCGCAGCGGGGGTAGATACAATGAGCAGTTCTTC; J gene: TRBJ2-1; clone size: -; V gene: TRBV4-1; D gene: TRBD2
CDR3 protein: CASTIAPGQAEKLFF; CDR3 DNA: TGCGCCAGCACAATCGCCCCAGGACAGGCGGAAAAACTGTTTTTT; J gene: TRBJ1-4; clone size: -; V gene: TRBV10-2; D gene: TRBD1
CDR3 protein: CASSLGTGYSVEAFF; CDR3 DNA: TGTGCCAGCAGCCTAGGGACAGGGTACTCGGTCGAAGCTTTCTTT; J gene: TRBJ1-1; clone size: once; V gene: TRBV7-8; D gene: TRBD1
CDR3 protein: CASALSGGGRSYEQYF; CDR3 DNA: TGTGCTAGTGCCCTCTCCGGGGGCGGGAGGTCCTACGAGCAGTACTTC; J gene: TRBJ2-7; clone size: -; V gene: TRBV12-5; D gene: TRBD2
CDR3 protein: CASSAGLTAYNEQFF; CDR3 DNA: TGTGCCAGCAGCGCGGGACTGACCGCCTACAATGAGCAGTTCTTC; J gene: TRBJ2-1; clone size: -; V gene: TRBV9; D gene: -
CDR3 protein: CASRETGGSSNQPQHF; CDR3 DNA: TGTGCCAGTAGGGAAACAGGGGGCTCAAGCAATCAGCCCCAGCATTTT; J gene: TRBJ1-5; clone size: -; V gene: TRBV19; D gene: TRBD1
CDR3 protein: CASSPGSGGHGYTF; CDR3 DNA: TGTGCCAGCAGCCCCGGTTCAGGGGGCCATGGCTACACCTTC; J gene: TRBJ1-2; clone size: -; V gene: TRBV2; D gene: TRBD1
CDR3 protein: CASRTQGFAYNEQFF; CDR3 DNA: TGCGCCAGCAGAACACAGGGGTTCGCCTACAATGAGCAGTTCTTC; J gene: TRBJ2-1; clone size: -; V gene: TRBV6-1; D gene: TRBD1
CDR3 protein: CASSYSATMNTEAFF; CDR3 DNA: TGTGCCAGCAGTTACTCGGCAACTATGAACACTGAAGCTTTCTTT; J gene: TRBJ1-1; clone size: -; V gene: TRBV6-5; D gene: -
CDR3 protein: CASSLAGRAGGNNEQFF; CDR3 DNA: TGTGCCAGCAGCTTAGCGGGTCGAGCGGGAGGTAACAATGAGCAGTTCTTC; J gene: TRBJ2-1; clone size: -; V gene: TRBV7-9; D gene: TRBD2
CDR3 protein: CASSFFRGSYEQYF; CDR3 DNA: TGCGCCAGCAGCTTTTTCAGGGGCTCCTACGAGCAGTACTTC; J gene: TRBJ2-7; clone size: few; V gene: TRBV4-1; D gene: -
CDR3 protein: CASRKTSEADTQYF; CDR3 DNA: TGTGCCAGCAGGAAGACTAGCGAAGCAGATACGCAGTATTTT; J gene: TRBJ2-3; clone size: -; V gene: TRBV2; D gene: TRBD2
CDR3 protein: CASSSDSAYNEQFF; CDR3 DNA: TGTGCCAGTAGTTCAGACTCAGCCTACAATGAGCAGTTCTTC; J gene: TRBJ2-1; clone size: -; V gene: TRBV19; D gene: -
CDR3 protein: CASGRQGYNSPLHF; CDR3 DNA: TGTGCCAGCGGTAGACAGGGTTATAATTCACCCCTCCACTTT; J gene: TRBJ1-6; clone size: -; V gene: TRBV6-5; D gene: TRBD1
CDR3 protein: CASSLSIQGNLNTEAFF; CDR3 DNA: TGTGCCAGCAGTTTATCCATACAGGGGAACCTGAACACTGAAGCTTTCTTT; J gene: TRBJ1-1; clone size: -; V gene: TRBV27; D gene: TRBD1
CDR3 protein: CASSPLRTRNEQFF; CDR3 DNA: TGTGCCAGCAGTCCATTGCGGACTAGAAATGAGCAGTTCTTC; J gene: TRBJ2-1; clone size: -; V gene: TRBV6-6; D gene: TRBD2
CDR3 protein: CSVTGQSGYYEQYF; CDR3 DNA: TGCAGCGTGACGGGACAGTCGGGCTACTACGAGCAGTACTTC; J gene: TRBJ2-7; clone size: once; V gene: TRBV29-1; D gene: TRBD1
CDR3 protein: CASSEVGIGGSSYNEQFF; CDR3 DNA: TGTGCCAGCAGTGAAGTAGGTATAGGAGGGAGCTCCTACAATGAGCAGTTCTTC; J gene: TRBJ2-1; clone size: -; V gene: TRBV2; D gene: -
CDR3 protein: CASRKQGYTGANVLTF; CDR3 DNA: TGCGCCAGCAGGAAGCAGGGTTATACCGGGGCCAACGTCCTGACTTTC; J gene: TRBJ2-6; clone size: -; V gene: TRBV5-1; D gene: -
CDR3 protein: CASSGPRGSGYTF; CDR3 DNA: TGTGCCAGCAGCGGTCCCCGGGGGAGTGGCTACACCTTC; J gene: TRBJ1-2; clone size: -; V gene: TRBV9; D gene: -
CDR3 protein: CASSTGLGDEQFF; CDR3 DNA: TGTGCCAGTAGTACGGGACTAGGAGATGAGCAGTTCTTC; J gene: TRBJ2-1; clone size: -; V gene: TRBV19; D gene: TRBD2
CDR3 protein: CASQLQGLHSPLHF; CDR3 DNA: TGTGCCAGCCAATTACAGGGTCTGCATTCACCCCTCCACTTT; J gene: TRBJ1-6; clone size: -; V gene: TRBV6-5; D gene: -
CDR3 protein: CASSFPGLPPGGNF; CDR3 DNA: TGTGCCAGCAGCTTCCCGGGACTCCCACCCGGGGGAAACTTC; J gene: TRBJ2-7; clone size: -; V gene: TRBV7-2; D gene: -
CDR3 protein: CASSLATAGVPNEQFF; CDR3 DNA: TGTGCCAGCAGCTTAGCGACAGCGGGGGTCCCTAATGAGCAGTTCTTC; J gene: TRBJ2-1; clone size: -; V gene: TRBV7-2; D gene: TRBD2
CDR3 protein: CASSVGASGSYEQYF; CDR3 DNA: TGTGCCAGCAGCGTAGGAGCTAGCGGATCCTACGAGCAGTACTTC; J gene: TRBJ2-7; clone size: -; V gene: TRBV9; D gene: TRBD2